This T cell receptor (beta chain) came from a study of vaccination effects on CD4 cells after COVID-19 (dated by TCRdb to between 2021 and 2024). Background for the entire study: In the ViraFEST assay, PBMC were stimulated with viral peptide pools, and TCR sequencing was then used to find antigen-specific CD4+ T cell clonotypes based on their expansion. Participants received two doses of either the BNT162b2 or the mRNA-1273 mRNA SARS-CoV-2 vaccine. Around 2 million PBMC per well were cultured in IMDM with 5% human AB serum, 10 IU/ml IL-2 and gentamicin, plus 10 ug/ml peptides. The study compared SARS-CoV-2 spike-specific CD4+ TCR repertoires before and after mRNA vaccination in COVID-19 convalescent patients and infection-naive vaccine recipients. Altogether, some 11 COVID-19 convalescent patients and 4 SARS-CoV-2-naive healthy vaccine recipients made up the full study. Cultures from other donors in the study were sequenced using the Oncomine TCR Beta short-read assay on an Illumina iSeq 100.

Of note for this clone: Its antigen is not yet known. There are no base qualities to consult, and no much larger clone falls within one base.

The germline V gene (reference sequence) specifies GTSNPN as CDR1 and SVGIG as CDR2. The CDR3 sequence holds 19 residues, the cysteine and phenylalanine included. The read is trimmed to its CDR3 DNA, 57 bases read in frame from base 1. The germline V and J ends show losses of 2 bases and 2 bases respectively, and no gene match explains 18 bases of the junction. Receptor amplification or capture employed the immunoSEQ multiplex PCR assay. DNA from the cultured and isolated CD4+ T cells underwent TCR beta CDR3 sequencing. In the authors' own workflow: The analysis removed non-productive TCR sequences, trimmed reads to the CDR3 region, and retained only CDR3s that were 7 or more amino acids long. The MANAFEST web app was used to pick out antigen-specific clonotypes by comparing their expansion in peptide wells with that in reference cultures. To be called positive, a clone needed expansion at FDR<0.05 compared with the reference and with all other wells, an odds ratio greater than 5, and a frequency greater than 0.1% in two replicate wells. Clonotypes significantly expanded in SARS-CoV-2 spike wells and in at least one common cold coronavirus spike condition were defined as cross-reactive. Using the stringdist R package, CDR3 similarity was measured by Levenshtein distance, and unrooted trees were constructed with ape in R 3.6.1. As stored in TCRdb, this immuneACCESS dataset retains in-frame rearrangements with V and J assigned. A fraction of the clones does not appear; measured against another copy, unresolved V genes explain less than half of the discrepancy, and the remainder lacks a known reason. For V, J and clone size, that table is used; D and trimming come from the DNA. The sample table records around 46,000 clones; roughly three fifths of these occur just once. The top ten hold 4.5% to 7% of the sample.

After less than 13 days of culture, CD4+ T cells were isolated with the EasySep CD4+ T cell isolation kit. The absence of prior SARS-CoV-2 infection in healthy vaccine recipients was confirmed by negative nucleocapsid antibodies before and after vaccination. Half of the culture medium was replaced with fresh IL-2-containing medium on days 3 and 7. Unless noted otherwise, every peptide stimulation condition was cultured in triplicate wells. Using Ficoll-Paque Plus gradient centrifugation, PBMC were separated from whole blood and then either used fresh or cryopreserved at -140C. Genomic DNA was extracted from cultured CD4+ T cells with the QIAamp micro DNA kit. General findings and caveats noted by the study authors: Limitations of the study were the small number of convalescent patients and the absence of early post-infection timepoints. Among healthy vaccine recipients, nearly all vaccine-induced clones were SARS-CoV-2 mono-reactive, and only 1 of 255 was cross-reactive with common cold coronaviruses. Both infection-induced and vaccine-induced clones contracted markedly at late post-vaccination timepoints, which is consistent with waning T cell responses.

The sequence was obtained from a human donor who received a COVID-19 vaccine. The sample consisted of CD4+ T cells from PBMCs cultured without peptide, taken before COVID-19 vaccination. This chain is built from TRBV30 and TRBJ2-5, with TRBD2 matching 9 junction bases. The DNA reads TGTGCCTGGAGTCCCCGGCTTTCTGGCGGGGGGGCTCGACAAGAGACCCAGTACTTC. Protein translation: CAWSPRLSGGGARQETQYF.